Shown below are 3 T cell receptor beta chains from a single sample sequenced in a study of metastatic and nonmetastatic thyroid tumors. Treatment of any kind had been given to no patient before thyroid surgery. TCRdb called clones again from the PCR reads with MiXCR. Among more than 90,000 clones, roughly 13% were seen once, and the ten largest hold about 10%. Sequenced: blood. These receptors came from a female donor with papillary thyroid cancer or a benign thyroid nodule (not recorded which). Some clones in this sample may be carry-over from other donors' samples.

In this sample, this clone turned up many times. The chain links TRBV5-1 to TRBJ2-7, with 7 bases lining up with TRBD1. CDR1 and CDR2 (germline): SGHRS, YFSETQ. V shed 6 bases and J 0 bases; nucleotides not matched to a gene: 0. The length of the CDR3 is 12 residues. The CDR3 DNA reads as TGCGCCAGCAAGGGGGCCTCCTACGAGCAGTACTTC. As protein: CASKGASYEQYF. Variable domain in full (rest from reference TRBV5-1 and TRBJ2-7): KAGVTQTPRYLIKTRGQQVTLSCSPISGHRSVSWYQQTPGQGLQFLFEYFSETQRNKGNFPGRFSGRQFSNSRSEMNVSTLELGDSALYLCASKGASYEQYFGPGTRLTVT.

This clone was recorded many times. The genes are TRBV28 and TRBJ1-6, with TRBD1 as a possible D gene (6 bases). V was pared by 4 bases and J by 7 bases, with 14 bases between. The germline V gene encodes CDR1 MDHEN and CDR2 SYDVKM. This CDR3 has 15 residues. The chain's CDR3 is CASSSYTGWNSPLHF. For the CDR3, the DNA is TGTGCCAGCAGTTCCTATACAGGGTGGAATTCACCCCTCCACTTT.

This clone was observed many times. The gene calls are TRBV9 and TRBJ2-1; D is unclear. V gave up 2 bases and J gave up 8 bases, with 8 bases separating them. The CDR3 contains 12 residues. The germline gives CDR1 SGDLS, CDR2 YYNGEE. The CDR3 DNA reads as TGTGCCAGCAGCGTCGGAAAGGATGAGCAGTTCTTC. Residues: CASSVGKDEQFF.